This T cell receptor (beta chain) comes out of a study of T-cell reconstitution after alpha-beta-depleted transplantation in children. The CDR3 length is 15 residues. The trim removed 0 bases at V and 6 bases at J, leaving 6 bases unmatched. The germline gives CDR1 SGHRS, CDR2 YFSETQ. This sample's TCRbeta library carried unique molecular identifier barcodes. TCRdb re-called the PCR reads through MiXCR, storing one row per CDR3 protein. The data show 400,000 to 500,000 distinct CDR3 sequences, approximately 11% seen once. This receptor was taken from a human donor who donated a stem cell graft to a child with acute myeloid leukemia. The chain couples TRBV5-1 to TRBJ1-2, with 9 bases that match TRBD1. The sample here was PBMCs from the stem cell graft donor, taken from the stem cell graft. The CDR3 DNA reads as TGCGCCAGCAGCTTGGTCGGACAGGGGAGCCATGGCTACACCTTC. Translation: CASSLVGQGSHGYTF.